This entry lists 23 T cell receptor beta chains sequenced from one sample in a study of T cell responses to AZD1222 COVID-19 vaccine. The method was immunoSEQ multiplex PCR; TCRdb's version includes in-frame clones alone and lacks a portion of them. This sample has 100,000 to 150,000 clones; around 89% occur once, and the top ten carry roughly 1.6%. The source was peripheral blood, collected on day 0 of AZD1222 vaccination. The receptors were gathered from an adult in good health.

The rearrangement uses TRBV4-3 and TRBJ2-4, with TRBD1 matching over 9 bases. Germline lookup yields CDR1 LGHNA and CDR2 YSLEER. This CDR3 spans 15 amino acids. J lost 2 bases, V lost 5 bases, and 4 bases had no gene match. The CDR3: CASSVYRGPKNIQYF. CDR3 DNA sequence: TGCGCCAGCAGCGTCTACAGGGGGCCCAAAAACATTCAGTACTTC.

This rearrangement joins TRBV6-4 to TRBJ2-1, with a possible D match to TRBD2 (6 bases). The length of the CDR3 is 15 residues. Trimming removed 2 bases from V and 8 bases from J, with 16 bases in between. CDR1 and CDR2 (germline): MRHNA, SNTAGT. The CDR3 nucleotides read TGTGCCAGCAGTGACAATGACGGGAGCAGGGATGAGCAGTTCTTC. Encoded protein: CASSDNDGSRDEQFF.

The chain couples TRBV30 to TRBJ1-2; no reliable D call. CDR3 size: 14 residues. Trimming shortened V by 0 bases and J by 5 bases, and 13 bases separated the two germline ends. Per germline, CDR1 GTSNPN and CDR2 SVGIG (reference sequence). DNA for the CDR3: TGTGCCTGGAGTGTACTGGGTGGAGAGTATGGCTACACCTTC. It encodes CAWSVLGGEYGYTF.

This clone has a single count. The V call is TRBV9, the J call TRBJ1-1; 7 bases fit TRBD1. This CDR3 has 15 amino acids. V lost 3 bases to trimming and J lost 1 base; unmatched junction nucleotides: 6. The germline CDR1 and CDR2 sequences are SGDLS and YYNGEE. The CDR3 DNA reads TGTGCCAGCAGCGCTCACGACAGGGCGAACACTGAAGCTTTCTTT. It translates to CASSAHDRANTEAFF.

J is TRBJ2-7 and V is TRBV28; 11 bases agree with TRBD2. CDR3 length: 15 residues. The ends lost 1 base at V and 6 bases at J; junction bases unmatched: 5. Germline values: CDR1 MDHEN, CDR2 SYDVKM. The CDR3, as DNA: TGTGCCAGCAGTTTATCTAGCGGGAGGTCCGCCGAGCAGTACTTC. This gives the protein CASSLSSGRSAEQYF. The whole variable domain, filled in from reference TRBV28 and TRBJ2-7, reads DVKVTQSSRYLVKRTGEKVFLECVQDMDHENMFWYRQDPGLGLRLIYFSYDVKMKEKGDIPEGYSVSREKKERFSLILESASTNQTSMYLCASSLSSGRSAEQYFGPGTRLTVT.

The chain links TRBV5-1 to TRBJ2-2; tentatively, D is TRBD2 (5 bases). Trimming took 0 bases from V and 5 from J, leaving 8 bases between them. The CDR3 has 14 amino acids. In germline, CDR1 is SGHRS, CDR2 YFSETQ. DNA of the CDR3: TGCGCCAGCAGCTTGGGACTACTTACCGGGGAGCTGTTTTTT. Its translation: CASSLGLLTGELFF.

The V call is TRBV5-4, the J call TRBJ2-1, with D possibly TRBD2 on 5 matching bases. CDR1 and CDR2 from the germline V gene are SGHNT and YYREEE (reference sequence). V was pared by 4 bases and J by 12 bases, with 17 bases between. There are 13 residues in the CDR3. The CDR3 loop is CASSPLPGRRQFF. In DNA, the CDR3 is TGTGCCAGCAGCCCCCTGCCGGGGAGAAGGCAGTTCTTC.

This clone was seen only once. Additional DNA sequences in this sample encode the identical CDR3. The rearrangement joins TRBV5-6 to TRBJ2-7, with unresolved D. Germline lookup yields CDR1 SGHDT and CDR2 YYEEEE. V was shortened by 0 bases and J by 4 bases, with 5 bases between the two germline ends. This CDR3 is 12 amino acids long. CDR3 loop: CASSLGLYEQYF. CDR3 coding DNA: TGTGCCAGCAGCTTGGGGCTTTACGAGCAGTACTTC.

A single count supports this clone. This chain joins TRBV7-9 and TRBJ2-7; D remains unclear. The CDR3 length is 12 residues. The V gene lost 5 bases and the J gene lost 2 bases, with 7 bases spanning the gap. Germline V gives CDR1 SEHNR, CDR2 FQNEAQ (reference sequence). CDR3 in amino acids: CASSTGTYEQYF. As DNA, the CDR3 is TGTGCCAGCAGCACCGGAACCTACGAGCAGTACTTC.

V usage is TRBV6-5 and J usage is TRBJ2-1; D remains unclear. Per the germline V gene, CDR1 is MNHEY and CDR2 is SVGAGI. This CDR3 contains 16 residues. Between the trimmed V and J ends, which lost 0 bases and 8 bases, there was a span of 17 bases. DNA of the CDR3: TGTGCCAGCAGTTACTCGAATCGACTCATCTTCCATGAGCAGTTCTTC. Its protein product is CASSYSNRLIFHEQFF.

This chain uses TRBV6-1 with TRBJ2-3; D possibly corresponds to TRBD2 (5 bases). The CDR3 is 13 amino acids. Deletions cut 3 bases from V and 1 base from J, with 5 bases between. Germline lookup yields CDR1 MNHNS and CDR2 SASEGT. CDR3 in DNA: TGTGCCAGCAGTGAGAGGGGCACAGATACGCAGTATTTT. It is translated as CASSERGTDTQYF.

The gene calls are TRBV7-2 and TRBJ2-7; D is unresolved. The CDR3 spans 14 residues. CDR1 is SGHTA, CDR2 FQGNSA, per germline. The germline V and J ends were trimmed by 4 bases and 2 bases, with 12 bases remaining between them. The CDR3 region is CASSSGLRAYEQYF. In DNA, the CDR3 is TGTGCCAGCAGCTCTGGGCTCCGAGCCTACGAGCAGTACTTC.

The chain joins TRBV19 to TRBJ2-7; D not resolved. The V gene lost 4 bases and the J gene lost 0 bases, with 10 bases spanning the gap. The germline gives CDR1 LNHDA, CDR2 SQIVND (reference sequence). The CDR3 runs to 14 residues. The CDR3 region has the DNA TGTGCCAGTAGTAGGGGTCTCTACTCCTACGAGCAGTACTTC. Amino acid sequence: CASSRGLYSYEQYF.

This chain connects TRBV7-9 to TRBJ2-2; 10 nucleotides match TRBD1. Germline V CDR1 and CDR2: SEHNR, FQNEAQ (reference sequence). V was clipped by 3 bases and J by 7 bases; unmatched bases: 8. This CDR3 is built from 16 residues. CDR3 sequence (DNA): TGTGCCAGCAGCTTTGGGGACAGGGGTTTCGGCGGGGAGCTGTTTTTT. It codes for CASSFGDRGFGGELFF. Complete variable domain (other parts from reference TRBV7-9 and TRBJ2-2): DTGVSQNPRHKITKRGQNVTFRCDPISEHNRLYWYRQTLGQGPEFLTYFQNEAQLEKSRLLSDRFSAERPKGSFSTLEIQRTEQGDSAMYLCASSFGDRGFGGELFFGEGSRLTVL.

The rearrangement links TRBV21-1 to TRBJ2-6; TRBD1, the D gene given by the table, was not confirmed from the DNA. TRBV21-1 is noted as a pseudogene. The CDR3 covers 16 residues. CDR3 loop: CARPGQLNSGANVLTF. The CDR3 DNA reads as TGTGCCAGACCGGGACAGTTAAACTCTGGGGCCAACGTCCTGACTTTC.

This sequence joins TRBV6-5 and TRBJ2-7; 12 nucleotides align to TRBD1. Trimming removed 11 bases from V and 7 bases from J; junction bases left unmatched: 6. The CDR3 is 12 amino acids. Germline lookup yields CDR1 MNHEY and CDR2 SVGAGI. The CDR3 DNA is TGTGCCCATGGGGACAGGGGGCTTGAGCAGTACTTC. Translated: CAHGDRGLEQYF.

J is TRBJ2-1 and V is TRBV19, with 9 bases matching TRBD2. From germline, CDR1 is LNHDA and CDR2 SQIVND (reference sequence). V shed 1 base and J 6 bases; nucleotides not matched to a gene: 4. The CDR3 consists of 15 residues. The CDR3, as DNA: TGTGCCAGTAGTATAGGCGGGAGGGGGTCCAATGAGCAGTTCTTC. Protein sequence: CASSIGGRGSNEQFF.

This chain connects TRBV18 to TRBJ1-5; tentative D call: TRBD1 (5 bases). V lost 3 bases, J lost 4 bases, and 16 bases lay in between. The germline gives CDR1 KGHSH, CDR2 LQKENI. This CDR3 has 16 amino acids. CDR3 protein: CASSPTQVFWNQPQHF. The DNA for the CDR3 is TGTGCCAGCTCACCGACACAGGTATTTTGGAATCAGCCCCAGCATTTT.

V is TRBV13 and J is TRBJ2-7; no definite D call. V lost 1 base and J lost 3, with 7 bases in between. The CDR3 has 13 residues. Germline V gives CDR1 PRHDT, CDR2 FYEKMQ (reference sequence). CDR3 loop: CASSLVGSYEQYF. The CDR3 coding sequence is TGTGCCAGCAGCTTAGTAGGCAGCTACGAGCAGTACTTC.

The chain recombines TRBV28 with TRBJ2-7; D is possibly TRBD2 (5 bases). The CDR3 covers 12 residues. V lost 6 bases and J 8 bases, leaving 14 bases between the germline ends. The V gene's germline CDR1 is MDHEN and CDR2 SYDVKM. The CDR3 loop is CASSRDSNKQYF. The CDR3, as DNA: TGTGCCAGCAGCCGGGATTCAAACAAGCAGTACTTC.

This clone occurred a few times. The chain carries TRBV7-8 and TRBJ2-7; 10 positions agree with TRBD2. This CDR3 contains 17 residues. Germline CDR1 is SGHVS and CDR2 is FQNEAQ. J gave up 0 bases and V 0 bases, and 5 bases lay outside the gene matches. The chain's CDR3 is CASSLARGLATSYEQYF. Written as DNA, the CDR3 is TGTGCCAGCAGCTTAGCAAGGGGACTAGCGACCTCCTACGAGCAGTACTTC.

This clone came up a few times. The rearrangement links TRBV5-6 to TRBJ1-1; D unresolved. This CDR3 has 16 residues. Between the trimmed V and J ends, which lost 0 bases and 0 bases, there was a span of 12 bases. Germline values: CDR1 SGHDT, CDR2 YYEEEE. The CDR3 spells CASSLEDIGLNTEAFF. The CDR3 DNA follows: TGTGCCAGCAGCTTGGAAGATATCGGGTTGAACACTGAAGCTTTCTTT.

The chain carries TRBV24-1 and TRBJ2-2; 10 nucleotides line up with TRBD1. The ends lost 1 base at V and 4 bases at J; junction bases unmatched: 2. Germline CDR1 KGHDR, CDR2 SFDVKD. This CDR3 has 16 residues. CDR3 DNA sequence: TGTGCCACCAGTGATTTCCGGACAGGGGGCACCGGGGAGCTGTTTTTT. This translates into CATSDFRTGGTGELFF.